Sequencing of this T cell receptor beta chain was carried out in a study of blood T cell repertoires in COVID-19. The overall study: Acute-phase and convalescent COVID-19 samples originated in the United States, Italy and Spain. The cDNA or gDNA used as material had been derived from T cells, B-cell-depleted T cells, or PBMCs.

Seattle's cohort entered during active infection and was followed longitudinally. The CDR3 loop spans 11 amino acids. The germline V gene has CDR1 LGHNT and CDR2 FRNRAP. V shed 3 bases and J shed 7 bases, with 3 bases lying between them. The table came from immunoSEQ multiplex PCR; TCRdb's copy has only in-frame clones and leaves some out. The table lists 200,000 to 250,000 clones, roughly nine tenths of them singletons. The source is a woman aged 45 to 65 with COVID-19, enrolled during active disease. The specimen sequenced was peripheral blood. The rearrangement uses TRBV12-5 and TRBJ1-4, with D hard to call. As DNA, the CDR3 is TGTGCTAGTGGTTTCGGTGAAAAACTGTTTTTT. Its translation is CASGFGEKLFF.